This TCR beta chain was sequenced for a study of blood T cells in healthy people across ages. A second roughly 6 to 11 cycle PCR used barcoded and J-beta primers. TCRdb used MiXCR to reprocess the 5' RACE reads, holding one entry per CDR3 protein. This table holds about 1.4 million distinct CDR3 sequences, approximately 59% found once. This CDR3 has 12 residues. V lost 3 bases and J 9 bases, leaving 9 bases between the germline ends. Germline assignment: CDR1 SGHTA and CDR2 FQGNSA. In this sample, this clonotype turned up a few times. V is TRBV7-2 and J is TRBJ2-1; unclear D gene. The receptor was isolated from a man between 18 and 35 years old in good health. The sequenced sample consisted of blood. In DNA, the CDR3 is TGTGCCAGCAGCTTTTTCGCTGGTGAGCAGTTCTTC. This translates into CASSFFAGEQFF.